The 17 T cell receptor beta chains below come from one sample, sequenced in a study of blood T cells in healthy people across ages. Then a second PCR, running about 6 to 11 cycles, was carried out with a sample-barcoded 5' primer and a J-beta primer mix. TCRdb reanalysed the 5' RACE reads using MiXCR and keeps one entry per CDR3 protein. The table shows over 550,000 distinct CDR3 sequences, with approximately 30% occurring only once. The source material was blood. These receptors originate from a woman older than 75 in good health.

The chain has TRBV7-2 and TRBJ2-7, with no clear D. V lost 4 bases and J 2 bases, leaving 12 bases between the germline ends. CDR3 length equals 14 residues. Germline loops: CDR1 SGHTA, CDR2 FQGNSA. CDR3 residues: CASSSLSGPYEQYF. The CDR3 DNA sequence: TGTGCCAGCAGCTCCCTGTCAGGCCCCTACGAGCAGTACTTC.

The J gene is TRBJ1-5, the V gene TRBV28; D possibly corresponds to TRBD1 (5 bases). V lost 11 bases, J lost 4 bases, and 15 bases lay in between. The CDR3 runs to 13 residues. Germline CDR1 is MDHEN and CDR2 is SYDVKM. CDR3: CASVRQGNQPQHF. As DNA, the CDR3 is TGTGCCTCGGTCAGGCAGGGAAATCAGCCCCAGCATTTT.

This clonotype was seen ten or more times. The V and J genes are TRBV6-2 or TRBV6-3 and TRBJ1-1; a possible D gene is TRBD1 (5 bases). CDR1 and CDR2 from the germline V gene are MNHEY and SVGEGT. V was clipped by 6 bases and J by 1 base, with 12 bases between them. CDR3 length equals 14 residues. CDR3 protein: CASSRVGENTEAFF. The CDR3, as DNA: TGTGCCAGCAGCAGGGTAGGAGAGAACACTGAAGCTTTCTTT.

With regard to this clonotype: A read error may be the cause here, since a much bigger clone is one base away. J is TRBJ2-3 and V is TRBV4-2; D gene unclear. This CDR3 comprises 15 residues. V lost 4 bases to trimming and J lost 4 bases, with 15 bases between them. In germline, CDR1 is LGHNA, CDR2 YNFKEQ. CDR3 amino acids: CASSRLSYSADTQYF. CDR3 in DNA: TGTGCCAGCAGCCGACTTAGCTACAGCGCAGATACGCAGTATTTT.

This clonotype was detected many times. This rearrangement joins TRBV6-6 to TRBJ2-7; 7 positions match TRBD2. The CDR3 has 15 residues. Germline CDR1 and CDR2: MNHNY and SVGAGI (reference sequence). The junction had 11 bases not matched to a gene; V was cut back by 6 bases and J by 3 bases. The CDR3 is CASSPSRQRDYEQYF. CDR3 nucleotide sequence: TGTGCCAGCAGCCCCTCGCGCCAGCGGGACTACGAGCAGTACTTC.

This clonotype has at least ten counts. The J gene is TRBJ2-1, the V gene TRBV15; D is perhaps TRBD2 (7 bases). The germline gives CDR1 LNHNV, CDR2 YYDKDF (reference sequence). Trimming pared 0 bases from V and 7 bases from J, leaving 19 bases between. This CDR3 is built from 17 residues. The CDR3 DNA follows: TGTGCCACCAGCAGAGATCAACCGGGGGGCGCCTTTAATGAGCAGTTCTTC. It encodes CATSRDQPGGAFNEQFF.

A remark on this clonotype: Being one base from a much bigger clone, this may be a read error. The V gene is TRBV28, the J gene TRBJ2-1, with D tentatively TRBD2 (5 bases). The end of the DNA fits TRBJ2-7 better, so the J call may be wrong. CDR1 MDHEN and CDR2 SYDVKM come from the germline V gene. The length of the CDR3 is 17 residues. The CDR3 region is CATEPPRTGSNYNEQYF. The CDR3 DNA reads as TGTGCCACCGAACCCCCCCGTACGGGGAGCAATTACAATGAGCAGTACTTC.

V gene TRBV20-1 combines with J gene TRBJ2-4; D unclear. Judging by the DNA end, TRBJ2-7 fits better; the J call may be wrong. There are 12 residues in the CDR3. From germline, CDR1 is DFQATT and CDR2 SNEGSKA (reference sequence). This CDR3 is CSARWASYEQYF. CDR3 nucleotide sequence: TGCAGTGCTAGATGGGCCAGTTACGAGCAGTACTTC.

This clonotype was recorded once. CDR3 loop: CASSPGDFNTGELFF. DNA for the CDR3: TGTGCCAGCAGCCCTGGGGACTTCAACACCGGGGAGCTGTTTTTT. This rearrangement joins TRBV5-6 to TRBJ2-2, with D possibly TRBD2 on 6 matching bases. The germline V gene encodes CDR1 SGHDT and CDR2 YYEEEE. The CDR3 has 15 residues. The V gene lost 4 bases and the J gene lost 2 bases, with 12 bases spanning the gap.

This clonotype occurred a few times. Given a much more abundant clone one base away, this may be a read error. The rearrangement uses TRBV20-1 and TRBJ2-5, with TRBD2 identical over 10 bases. Unmatched junction bases numbered 12, after V lost 0 bases and J lost 11 bases. This CDR3 is 15 amino acids long. Germline lookup yields CDR1 DFQATT and CDR2 SNEGSKA (reference sequence). CDR3 bases: TGCAGTGCTAGAGATCGAGCGGGGGGGCCCAATGAGCAGTACTTC. It is translated as CSARDRAGGPNEQYF.

This clonotype was found many times. The chain is built from TRBV4-2 and TRBJ2-5; 9 positions match TRBD1. The trim removed 1 base at V and 5 bases at J, leaving 8 bases unmatched. Per the germline V gene, CDR1 is LGHNA and CDR2 is YNFKEQ. The CDR3 spans 16 residues. In DNA form, the CDR3 reads TGTGCCAGCAGCCAAGGGACAGGGGTGTATTCTGAGACCCAGTACTTC. Its translation: CASSQGTGVYSETQYF.

The rearrangement links TRBV30 to TRBJ2-6; D remains ambiguous. V shed 4 bases and J shed 4 bases, with 8 bases lying between them. The CDR3 totals 13 residues. The germline gives CDR1 GTSNPN, CDR2 SVGIG (reference sequence). The CDR3 bases are TGTGCCTGGAAGCTGGGGGGGGCCAACGTCCTGACTTTC. This codes for CAWKLGGANVLTF.

This clonotype was seen repeatedly, ten times or more. The junction departs from germline at one end; a sequencing error may be responsible. The V gene is TRBV5-1, the J gene TRBJ2-5, with TRBD2 as a possible D gene (6 bases). CDR3 size: 15 residues. The germline gives CDR1 SGHRS, CDR2 YFSETQ. The CDR3 DNA follows: TGTGCTAGCAGCTTGGTAGGCGGGGCCCAAGAGACCCAGTACTTC. Translated: CASSLVGGAQETQYF.

This clonotype has ten or more counts. This chain joins TRBV20-1 and TRBJ1-6; 7 bases map to TRBD1. CDR1 and CDR2 (germline): DFQATT, SNEGSKA (reference sequence). Germline trimming cut 5 bases from V and 5 bases from J; bases unmatched to any gene: 6. This CDR3 is 14 amino acids long. CDR3 protein: CSAVGQADNSPLHF. The DNA of the CDR3 is TGCAGTGCTGTAGGACAGGCAGATAATTCACCCCTCCACTTT.

V gene TRBV2 combines with J gene TRBJ1-4, with 7 bases aligning to TRBD1. The V segment lost 7 bases and the J segment 7 bases; nucleotides outside the gene matches: 6. Germline CDR1 SNHLY, CDR2 FYNNEI. The CDR3 is 13 amino acids. The CDR3 DNA is TGTGCCAGCATCGACAGGGTGGGTGAAAAACTGTTTTTT. Its protein is CASIDRVGEKLFF.

This clonotype was recorded at least ten times. This chain's CDR3 is CASSLGGGGSAKNIQYF. CDR3 in DNA: TGTGCCAGCAGCTTAGGGGGCGGGGGCTCTGCCAAAAACATTCAGTACTTC. The chain is built from TRBV7-3 and TRBJ2-4; possible D gene TRBD2, 7 bases. CDR1 and CDR2 (germline): SGHTA, FQGTGA. The V end was cut by 2 bases, the J end by 1 base, with 15 bases between. This CDR3 spans 17 amino acids.

This clonotype was counted a few times. This sequence may be a read error, since a much larger clone differs from it by one base. The rearrangement uses TRBV6-1 and TRBJ1-2; a possible D gene is TRBD1 (6 bases). The CDR3 runs to 13 residues. Germline assignment: CDR1 MNHNS and CDR2 SASEGT. CDR3 residues: CTSSAQGDYGYTF. CDR3 coding DNA: TGTACCAGCAGTGCACAGGGAGACTATGGCTACACCTTC.